The T cell receptor (beta chain) described here comes from a study of cytomegalovirus exposure and HLA in healthy donors. Regarding the study as a whole: The authors assumed roughly uniform sequencing depth across donors for presence/absence analyses.

This CDR3 region has 13 residues. Trimming took off 3 bases at V and 8 bases at J, with 16 bases between the two ends. Per germline, CDR1 SQVTM and CDR2 ANQGSEA. This clone was counted a few times. Its antigen remains unidentified. Primers for the PCR totalled 60 Vbeta and 13 Jbeta. Sequencing used immunoSEQ multiplex PCR; TCRdb keeps in-frame clones, though not all of them. The table includes some 150,000 clones, 79% detected once. V gene TRBV29-1 combines with J gene TRBJ1-2; no clear D. This sequence was found in a middle-aged woman in good health and CMV-seropositive. Source material: PBMCs. CDR3 nucleotides: TGCAGCGTTGATAAGATATTGGAGGAGGGCTACACCTTC. Its protein product is CSVDKILEEGYTF.